These 24 T cell receptor beta chains came from one sample sequenced in a study of blood T cells in healthy people across ages. With a J-beta primer mix and a sample-barcoded 5' primer, a second PCR ran about 7 to 12 cycles. TCRdb re-called the 5' RACE reads with MiXCR, one entry per CDR3 protein. Of 1.5 million to 2 million distinct CDR3 sequences listed, roughly 50% are singletons. Source material: blood. The receptors were sampled from a woman between 40 and 55 years old in good health.

On this clonotype: Sequence at one end of the junction differs from germline and may be a read error. The chain is built from TRBV27 and TRBJ2-4, with TRBD1 identical over 9 bases. The CDR3 has 15 residues. The germline CDR1 and CDR2 sequences are MNHEY and SMNVEV (reference sequence). The CDR3 coding sequence is TGTGCCAGCAGCCCATGGGGGGACAGGGCGAACAGTCAGTACTTC. This gives the protein CASSPWGDRANSQYF.

This clonotype was observed a few times. The CDR3 DNA reads TGCAGCGTCTCACCAGGGACAGGGGCCAATGAGCAGTACTTC. Translation gives CSVSPGTGANEQYF. This chain uses TRBV29-1 with TRBJ2-5; 10 bases map to TRBD1. V was clipped by 6 bases and J by 11 bases; unmatched bases: 15. CDR3 length equals 14 residues. The germline V gene has CDR1 SQVTM and CDR2 ANQGSEA.

The genes are TRBV4-1 and TRBJ2-5, with D perhaps being TRBD1 or TRBD2 (5 bases each). This CDR3 is 16 amino acids long. Trimming shortened V by 2 bases and J by 1 base, and 14 bases separated the two germline ends. In germline, CDR1 is MGHRA, CDR2 YSYEKL. The CDR3 DNA reads as TGCGCCAGCAGCCAAAGCTTAACCGGGGCCCAAGAGACCCAGTACTTC. Translating it yields CASSQSLTGAQETQYF.

This clonotype appeared a single time. The genes are TRBV5-8 and TRBJ2-6; 9 bases align to TRBD1. The CDR3 spans 19 residues. CDR1 and CDR2 (germline): SGHTS, YDEGEE. V was clipped by 3 bases and J by 0 bases; unmatched bases: 10. DNA for the CDR3: TGTGCCAGCAGCTCCGGACCGGGACAGGGAAACTCTGGGGCCAACGTCCTGACTTTC. This codes for CASSSGPGQGNSGANVLTF.

The CDR3 DNA sequence: TGTGCCAGCGGAAAACCTCAGGGTCAGGCAAACATTCAGTACTTC. It yields the protein CASGKPQGQANIQYF. The chain employs TRBV6-2 or TRBV6-3 and TRBJ2-4, with D possibly being TRBD1 (5 bases). The V end was cut by 8 bases, the J end by 6 bases, with 20 bases between. This CDR3 is 15 amino acids long. Germline V gene lookup returns CDR1 MNHEY and CDR2 SVGEGT.

V is TRBV9 and J is TRBJ2-3, with 10 bases identical to TRBD2. The CDR3 is 19 amino acids. The trim removed 1 base at V and 2 bases at J, leaving 13 bases unmatched. Looked up from germline, CDR1 is SGDLS and CDR2 is YYNGEE. Here the CDR3 reads CASSVKGSGSGGITDTQYF. Here the CDR3 DNA reads TGTGCCAGCAGCGTAAAGGGCAGTGGTAGCGGGGGGATCACAGATACGCAGTATTTT.

This clonotype was seen a few times. The genes are TRBV3-1 and TRBJ2-5; tentative D call: TRBD2 (6 bases). CDR3 length: 15 residues. V gave up 3 bases and J gave up 4 bases, with 15 bases separating them. Germline V gene data show CDR1 as LGHDT and CDR2 as YNNKEL (reference sequence). CDR3 sequence (DNA): TGTGCCAGCAGCCACCAACGAAGGGAGGTAGAGACCCAGTACTTC. Translating gives CASSHQRREVETQYF.

This clonotype has only a few counts. Since a much larger clone is just one base distant, this may be a read error. The chain recombines TRBV20-1 with TRBJ2-7; TRBD1 matches 12 bases. Germline trimming cut 5 bases from V and 5 bases from J; bases unmatched to any gene: 4. This CDR3 is 13 amino acids long. The germline V gene has CDR1 DFQATT and CDR2 SNEGSKA (reference sequence). Written as DNA, the CDR3 is TGCAGTGCTCCGGGACAGGGGGCCGACGAGCAGTACTTC. It is translated as CSAPGQGADEQYF.

This clonotype was recorded only once. The V gene is TRBV4-3, the J gene TRBJ1-6; possible D gene TRBD1, 6 bases. Germline V gene data show CDR1 as LGHNA and CDR2 as YSLEER. The length of the CDR3 is 15 residues. V shed 4 bases and J shed 6 bases, with 13 bases lying between them. The chain's CDR3 is CASSPDRSGNSPLHF. Written as DNA, the CDR3 is TGCGCCAGCAGCCCAGACAGGAGCGGTAATTCACCCCTCCACTTT.

This clonotype was observed a handful of times. The chain has TRBV20-1 and TRBJ1-2; D gene ambiguous. V lost 5 bases to trimming and J lost 8 bases, with 30 bases between them. The germline V gene encodes CDR1 DFQATT and CDR2 SNEGSKA (reference sequence). The CDR3 totals 17 residues. The CDR3 here is CSARAPTPRDPNMGYTF. CDR3 in DNA: TGCAGTGCTCGGGCACCAACCCCCCGGGATCCCAATATGGGCTACACCTTC.

V and J are TRBV28 and TRBJ2-7; 8 nucleotides line up with TRBD1. Germline V CDR1 and CDR2: MDHEN, SYDVKM. This CDR3 spans 13 amino acids. The V gene end was trimmed by 6 bases and the J gene end by 5 bases; junction bases not matched to a gene: 6. In DNA, the CDR3 is TGTGCCAGCAGACCACAGGGGGAGGACGAGCAGTACTTC. Translation gives CASRPQGEDEQYF.

This clonotype has ten or more counts. The chain uses TRBV29-1 and TRBJ2-5; no clear D gene. V was cut by 6 bases and J by 1 base, with 12 bases left in between. CDR3 size: 13 residues. Germline CDR1 and CDR2: SQVTM and ANQGSEA. The CDR3 is CSVKRVRQETQYF. CDR3 coding DNA: TGCAGCGTCAAGAGAGTACGCCAAGAGACCCAGTACTTC.

Comments on this clonotype: It may be a read error: a sequence one base away is much more abundant. This chain links TRBV29-1 with TRBJ2-2, with D possibly matching TRBD2 (5 bases). The CDR3 totals 14 residues. Germline V gives CDR1 SQVTM, CDR2 ANQGSEA. The CDR3 DNA reads TGCGGCATTAAATTTGTCCGGGAATCCGGGGAGCTGTTTTTT. This translates into CGIKFVRESGELFF.

V gene TRBV13 combines with J gene TRBJ2-1, with TRBD2 matching over 13 bases. J gave up 6 bases and V 0 bases, and 5 bases lay outside the gene matches. The CDR3 is made up of 17 amino acids. Germline CDR1 is PRHDT and CDR2 is FYEKMQ (reference sequence). In nucleotides, the CDR3 is TGTGCCAGCAGCTTAGGGACTAGCGGGGGGCACATCAATGAGCAGTTCTTC. This gives the protein CASSLGTSGGHINEQFF.

This chain connects TRBV9 to TRBJ1-6; D is perhaps TRBD1 (5 bases). This CDR3 spans 15 amino acids. Germline values: CDR1 SGDLS, CDR2 YYNGEE. The V end was cut by 1 base, the J end by 7 bases, with 12 bases between. The CDR3 DNA sequence: TGTGCCAGCAGCGTACGGGACGGAGGAAATTCACCCCTCCACTTT. This translates into CASSVRDGGNSPLHF. The whole variable domain, filled in from reference TRBV9 and TRBJ1-6, reads DSGVTQTPKHLITATGQRVTLRCSPRSGDLSVYWYQQSLDQGLQFLIQYYNGEERAKGNILERFSAQQFPDLHSELNLSSLELGDSALYFCASSVRDGGNSPLHFGNGTRLTVT.

This clonotype showed up just a few times. The rearrangement links TRBV7-9 to TRBJ2-5; possible D gene TRBD2, 6 bases. This CDR3 is 14 amino acids long. V was trimmed by 11 bases and J by 1 base, leaving 17 bases between them. Germline lookup yields CDR1 SEHNR and CDR2 FQNEAQ (reference sequence). The CDR3 here is CAGEGTERQETQYF. The CDR3 nucleotides are TGTGCCGGAGAAGGGACTGAACGCCAAGAGACCCAGTACTTC.

The chain employs TRBV6-2 or TRBV6-3 and TRBJ2-3; D assignment may be TRBD1 or TRBD2 (6 bases each). Trimming took off 9 bases at V and 2 bases at J, with 18 bases between the two ends. Per germline, CDR1 MNHEY and CDR2 SVGEGT. The length of the CDR3 is 15 residues. CDR3 nucleotide sequence: TGTGCCAGTCTGGACGAGGGGGGACCCACAGATACGCAGTATTTT. Translated: CASLDEGGPTDTQYF.

The V and J genes are TRBV7-2 and TRBJ1-4, with TRBD1 as a possible D gene (5 bases). In germline, CDR1 is SGHTA, CDR2 FQGNSA. The CDR3 loop spans 16 amino acids. V lost 0 bases, J lost 8 bases, and 16 bases lay in between. The CDR3 DNA reads TGTGCCAGCAGCTTAGCGTTGTCAGGGTCTCGCGAAAAACTGTTTTTT. This translates into CASSLALSGSREKLFF.

V is TRBV6-2 or TRBV6-3 and J is TRBJ1-1; TRBD1 aligns across 7 bases. Germline CDR1 and CDR2: MNHEY and SVGEGT. This CDR3 contains 16 residues. J was trimmed by 0 bases and V by 2 bases; bases with no gene match: 6. The CDR3 coding sequence is TGTGCCAGCAGTTACCATCCCGGGACAGTGAACACTGAAGCTTTCTTT. It yields the protein CASSYHPGTVNTEAFF.

This chain joins TRBV10-3 and TRBJ2-3, with a weak D call TRBD2 (5 bases). The CDR3 totals 12 residues. Germline V gives CDR1 ENHRY, CDR2 SYGVKD. With 6 bases removed from V and 3 bases from J, the gap between germline ends came to 7 bases. In DNA form, the CDR3 reads TGTGCCATCAGGGCGGGTACAGATACGCAGTATTTT. Protein product: CAIRAGTDTQYF.

V and J are TRBV7-2 and TRBJ2-1; D possibly corresponds to TRBD2 (5 bases). The J call may be faulty, since TRBJ2-7 better matches the DNA end. The CDR3 covers 14 residues. Germline CDR1 reads SGHTA; CDR2 reads FQGNSA. The CDR3 DNA sequence: TGTGCCAGCAGCCCCACCGGACTCCGCTACGAGCAGTACTTC. Translated, it gives CASSPTGLRYEQYF.

In this sample, this clonotype turned up a few times. The rearrangement joins TRBV6-2 or TRBV6-3 to TRBJ2-4; 11 nucleotides agree with TRBD2. The J call may be in error: the DNA end matches TRBJ2-7 better. Per germline, CDR1 MNHEY and CDR2 SVGEGT. This CDR3 is built from 15 residues. In nucleotides, the CDR3 is TGTGCCAGCAGACTTAGCGGGGGGGCCTTTGCCGAGCAGTACTTC. Its protein is CASRLSGGAFAEQYF.

In this sample, this clonotype turned up a few times. The V and J genes are TRBV29-1 and TRBJ1-1, with 7 bases fitting TRBD1. After removal of 4 bases from V and 6 bases from J, the junction contained 5 bases not matched to a gene. The length of the CDR3 is 12 residues. Germline CDR1 reads SQVTM; CDR2 reads ANQGSEA. The CDR3 sequence: CSVADRTAEAFF. The CDR3 bases are TGCAGCGTTGCGGACAGGACCGCTGAAGCTTTCTTT.

The rearrangement links TRBV12-3 or TRBV12-4 to TRBJ1-2; weak D call: TRBD1 (5 bases). This CDR3 has 17 amino acids. Trimming shortened V by 6 bases and J by 0 bases, and 20 bases separated the two germline ends. CDR3 bases: TGTGCCAGCAGCCCTGGGGACGCGGAACCGTCTAACTATGGCTACACCTTC. Its protein is CASSPGDAEPSNYGYTF.